Following are 8 T cell receptor beta chains from one sample sequenced in a study of T cell clonality in common variable immunodeficiency. Sequencing was performed with immunoSEQ multiplex PCR; in TCRdb, only in-frame clones are kept and a portion is missing. This sample carries about 32,000 clones and no singletons, and approximately 9.8% goes to the top ten. The source material was peripheral blood mononuclear cells. Receptor source: a person aged 18 to 75 in good health.

This clone has just a few counts. The read terminates 3 residues ahead of where the CDR3 ends, so the germline J gene completes it. The chain couples TRBV5-1 to TRBJ1-2, with D unresolved. The CDR3 sequence is 15 residues long. The germline CDR1 and CDR2 sequences are SGHRS and YFSETQ. The CDR3 DNA, read in part, is TGCGCCAGCAGCTTGGGGACTAGCGGCGGAGAGACC. This translates into CASSLGTSGGET. The complete CDR3 protein is CASSLGTSGGETYTF.

As to this clone: The read stops 3 residues short of the end of the CDR3; the missing end is completed from the germline J gene. The V gene is TRBV7-8, the J gene TRBJ2-3; 8 bases are shared with TRBD2. The trim removed 8 bases at V and 2 bases at J, leaving 9 bases unmatched. The germline gives CDR1 SGHVS, CDR2 FQNEAQ. CDR3 size: 15 residues. The covered CDR3 bases are TGTGCCAGCCGAACTACGGGAGGGGTCACAGATACG. It translates to CASRTTGGVTDT. The whole CDR3 region reads CASRTTGGVTDTQYF.

In this sample, this clone turned up many times. The read ends 3 residues early relative to the CDR3; the germline J gene fills the gap. V and J are TRBV20-1 and TRBJ2-3; perhaps TRBD1 as D (5 bases). CDR3 length equals 14 residues. CDR1 is DFQATT, CDR2 SNEGSKA, per germline (reference sequence). CDR3 DNA, as far as it was read: TGCAGTGCTGAAGCTAGGACGGACAATCAGCCG. Its translation: CSAEARTDNQP. The full-length CDR3 reads as CSAEARTDNQPQYF.

Many counts were recorded for this clone. The read terminates 3 residues before the CDR3 end, so the remaining end is supplied by the germline J gene. The rearrangement uses TRBV30 and TRBJ2-5; 7 nucleotides match TRBD2. The length of the CDR3 is 13 residues. V lost 2 bases and J lost 5; bases outside the gene matches: 5. The germline gives CDR1 GTSNPN, CDR2 SVGIG (reference sequence). CDR3 sequence reads: CAWSNAGVETQYF. CDR3 DNA, as far as it was read: TGTGCCTGGAGTAACGCGGGAGTGGAGACC. The full variable domain, in which reference TRBV30 and TRBJ2-5 provide the parts outside the CDR3, is SQTIHQWPATLVQPVGSPLSLECTVEGTSNPNLYWYRQAAGRGLQLLFYSVGIGQISSEVPQNLSASRPQDRQFILSSKKLLLSDSGFYLCAWSNAGVETQYFGPGTRLLVL.

This clone was detected many times. The read finishes 3 residues shy of the CDR3 end, and the germline J gene is used to complete it. The chain uses TRBV20-1 and TRBJ1-5, with 7 bases identical to TRBD1. Looked up from germline, CDR1 is DFQATT and CDR2 is SNEGSKA (reference sequence). The CDR3 runs to 15 residues. V lost 0 bases to trimming and J lost 6 bases; unmatched junction nucleotides: 8. Partial CDR3 DNA: TGCAGTGCTAGAGATCCCAACAGGGGAGGTCAGCCC. This codes for CSARDPNRGGQP. The CDR3 in full is CSARDPNRGGQPQHF.

This clone was observed many times. Read sequence stops 3 residues before the CDR3 end, and the germline J gene provides the missing end. The chain carries TRBV29-1 and TRBJ1-1; no definite D call. Germline CDR1 reads SQVTM; CDR2 reads ANQGSEA. V was pared by 7 bases and J by 0 bases, with 18 bases between. This CDR3 comprises 15 residues. This CDR3 is CSGAWAKYMNTEAFF. CDR3 DNA (partial): TGCAGCGGGGCGTGGGCGAAGTATATGAACACTGAA.

This clone was seen a handful of times. The missing CDR3 end, 3 residues past where the read stops, is filled in from the germline J gene. The chain uses TRBV7-9 and TRBJ1-2, with D tentatively TRBD1 (6 bases). Looked up from germline, CDR1 is SEHNR and CDR2 is FQNEAQ (reference sequence). The CDR3 sequence is 15 residues long. CDR3 sequence: CASSLAAGAYNDYTF. CDR3 DNA, as far as it was read: TGTGCCAGCAGCTTAGCAGCGGGGGCCTACAATGAC.

Concerning this clone itself: Read coverage stops 3 residues before the CDR3 terminus; the germline J gene supplies the remainder. V and J are TRBV25-1 and TRBJ1-4, with a weak D call TRBD1 (6 bases). Germline loops: CDR1 MGHDK, CDR2 SYGVNS. This CDR3 has 15 residues. V was pared by 1 base and J by 8 bases, with 14 bases between. CDR3 DNA (partial): TGTGCCAGCAGTGAATCTGGCAGGGGCCGGGAAAAA. Translation gives CASSESGRGREK. The whole CDR3 sequence is CASSESGRGREKLFF.